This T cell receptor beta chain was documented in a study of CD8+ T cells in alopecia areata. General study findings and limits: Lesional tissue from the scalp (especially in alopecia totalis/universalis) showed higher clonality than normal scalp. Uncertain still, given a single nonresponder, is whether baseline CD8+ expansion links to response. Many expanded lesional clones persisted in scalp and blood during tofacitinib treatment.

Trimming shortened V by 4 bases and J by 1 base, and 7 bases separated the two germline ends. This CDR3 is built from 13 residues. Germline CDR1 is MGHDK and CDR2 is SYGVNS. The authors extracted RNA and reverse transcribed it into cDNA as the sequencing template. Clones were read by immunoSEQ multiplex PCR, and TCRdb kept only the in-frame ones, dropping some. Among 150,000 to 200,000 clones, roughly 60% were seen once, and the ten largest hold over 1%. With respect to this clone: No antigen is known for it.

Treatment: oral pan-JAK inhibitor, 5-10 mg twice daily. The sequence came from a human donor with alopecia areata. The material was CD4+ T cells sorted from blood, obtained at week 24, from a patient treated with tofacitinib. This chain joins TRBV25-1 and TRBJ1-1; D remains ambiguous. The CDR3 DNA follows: TGTGCCAGCAGTGTATTCGGGAACACTGAAGCTTTCTTT. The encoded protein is CASSVFGNTEAFF.